These T cell receptor beta chains were read from a single sample in a study of T cells in Graves' hyperthyroidism and ophthalmopathy. TCRdb recomputed calls from the multiplex PCR reads with MiXCR, one row per CDR3 protein. The profile shows about 640,000 distinct CDR3 sequences, about 20% of them singletons. The material sequenced was blood. These TCRs come from a man aged 25-45 years with Graves' ophthalmopathy. The CDR3 runs from the conserved cysteine through the conserved F or W. Fields, in order: V gene, clone size, D gene, J gene, CDR3 DNA, CDR3 protein. D genes are given only for firm matches. Clone size appears in some rows only: once, few, many, or a class for an expanded clone.

v_gene: TRBV19
abundance: .
d_gene: .
j_gene: TRBJ1-4
CDR3nt: TGTGCCAGTAGTATGGGAGTTAATGAAAAACTGTTTTTT
CDR3aa: CASSMGVNEKLFF

v_gene: TRBV6-1
abundance: .
d_gene: TRBD1
j_gene: TRBJ1-6
CDR3nt: TGTGCCAGCAGAGGAGGGGGACAGGGTGCCCCGGGATCACCCCTCCACTTT
CDR3aa: CASRGGGQGAPGSPLHF

v_gene: TRBV27
abundance: many
d_gene: .
j_gene: TRBJ1-2
CDR3nt: TGTGCCAGCAGTTGGACAGCAAACTATGGCTACACCTTC
CDR3aa: CASSWTANYGYTF

v_gene: TRBV13
abundance: .
d_gene: .
j_gene: TRBJ2-3
CDR3nt: TGTGCCAGCAGCTTCGGGCACAGCACAGATACGCAGTATTTT
CDR3aa: CASSFGHSTDTQYF

v_gene: TRBV7-9
abundance: .
d_gene: .
j_gene: TRBJ2-7
CDR3nt: TGTGCCAGCAGCAAGGGACTCGGTACCTACGAGCAGTACTTC
CDR3aa: CASSKGLGTYEQYF

v_gene: TRBV4-1
abundance: few
d_gene: .
j_gene: TRBJ1-6
CDR3nt: TGCGCCAGCAGCCAAGATTCAACAAATTCACCCCTCCACTTT
CDR3aa: CASSQDSTNSPLHF

v_gene: TRBV20-1
abundance: .
d_gene: .
j_gene: TRBJ2-7
CDR3nt: TGCAGTGCTTCAAGTCGGGACTTTATACGCCCCTACGAGCAGTACTTC
CDR3aa: CSASSRDFIRPYEQYF

v_gene: TRBV6-1
abundance: few
d_gene: .
j_gene: TRBJ2-1
CDR3nt: TGTGCCAGCAGTTCTCAGCAGAACAATGAGCAGTTCTTC
CDR3aa: CASSSQQNNEQFF

v_gene: TRBV7-2
abundance: many
d_gene: TRBD2
j_gene: TRBJ2-1
CDR3nt: TGTGCCAGCAGCTTCCTTGGGACTACCAACAATGAGCAGTTCTTC
CDR3aa: CASSFLGTTNNEQFF

v_gene: TRBV20-1
abundance: .
d_gene: .
j_gene: TRBJ2-7
CDR3nt: TGCAGTGCCTCAGGGGGGACCCCCTACGAGCAGTACTTC
CDR3aa: CSASGGTPYEQYF

v_gene: TRBV6-2/TRBV6-3
abundance: .
d_gene: .
j_gene: TRBJ2-1
CDR3nt: TGTGCCAGCAGCCAGGTGTTTGATGAGCAGTTCTTC
CDR3aa: CASSQVFDEQFF

v_gene: TRBV30
abundance: .
d_gene: .
j_gene: TRBJ1-3
CDR3nt: TGTGCCTGGAGTCAGTCTGGAAACACCATATATTTT
CDR3aa: CAWSQSGNTIYF

v_gene: TRBV5-1
abundance: .
d_gene: .
j_gene: TRBJ2-3
CDR3nt: TGCGCCAGCAGCTTGTCCACCACAGATACGCAGTATTTT
CDR3aa: CASSLSTTDTQYF

v_gene: TRBV2
abundance: many
d_gene: .
j_gene: TRBJ2-1
CDR3nt: TGTGCCAGCAGTGAAGCCCAGGAGCAGTTCTTC
CDR3aa: CASSEAQEQFF

v_gene: TRBV20-1
abundance: once
d_gene: .
j_gene: TRBJ1-1
CDR3nt: TGCAGTGTCAGGGGTTTTGGGAACACTGAAGCTTTCTTT
CDR3aa: CSVRGFGNTEAFF

v_gene: TRBV18
abundance: .
d_gene: .
j_gene: TRBJ2-3
CDR3nt: TGTGCCAGCTCACCTGTAAGGTCGATGACAGATACGCAGTATTTT
CDR3aa: CASSPVRSMTDTQYF

v_gene: TRBV12-3/TRBV12-4
abundance: few
d_gene: TRBD2
j_gene: TRBJ2-1
CDR3nt: TGTGCCAGCAGTTTAGGGAACTTAGCGGGTTCCTACAATGAGCAGTTCTTC
CDR3aa: CASSLGNLAGSYNEQFF

v_gene: TRBV12-3/TRBV12-4
abundance: many
d_gene: TRBD1
j_gene: TRBJ2-2
CDR3nt: TGTGCCAGCAGTTTGGGGGGACAGGCTAGGACCGGGGAGCTGTTTTTT
CDR3aa: CASSLGGQARTGELFF

v_gene: TRBV29-1
abundance: .
d_gene: .
j_gene: TRBJ2-1
CDR3nt: TGCAGCGTTGAGTGGAGCCTTACTAACAATGAGCAGTTCTTC
CDR3aa: CSVEWSLTNNEQFF

v_gene: TRBV27
abundance: .
d_gene: TRBD1
j_gene: TRBJ2-1
CDR3nt: TGTACCAGCAAGAGGGACAGGACTTACAATGAGCAGTTCTTC
CDR3aa: CTSKRDRTYNEQFF

v_gene: TRBV19
abundance: .
d_gene: TRBD2
j_gene: TRBJ2-7
CDR3nt: TGTGCCAGTAGTATGATAGCGGGAGGGAACGAGCAGTACTTC
CDR3aa: CASSMIAGGNEQYF

v_gene: TRBV6-2/TRBV6-3
abundance: many
d_gene: TRBD2
j_gene: TRBJ2-7
CDR3nt: TGTGCCAGCAGTTACTCAGGACTAGCGGGCGATCCGACCTACGAGCAGTACTTC
CDR3aa: CASSYSGLAGDPTYEQYF

v_gene: TRBV6-2/TRBV6-3
abundance: .
d_gene: .
j_gene: TRBJ2-3
CDR3nt: TGTGCCAGCAGTGTAGGGGGAGTTGATACGCAGTATTTT
CDR3aa: CASSVGGVDTQYF

v_gene: TRBV7-9
abundance: .
d_gene: TRBD2
j_gene: TRBJ2-7
CDR3nt: TGTGCCAGCGCCCTCGCGGGAGCAGGCGAGCAGTACTTC
CDR3aa: CASALAGAGEQYF

v_gene: TRBV4-1
abundance: .
d_gene: TRBD1
j_gene: TRBJ1-4
CDR3nt: TGCGCCAGCAGCCCGCGGGCGGGGGGACAGGGGATCGTTCGTCGGGAAAAACTGTTTTTT
CDR3aa: CASSPRAGGQGIVRREKLFF

v_gene: TRBV28
abundance: many
d_gene: TRBD1
j_gene: TRBJ2-7
CDR3nt: TGTGCCAGCGAACCACAGGGGTCCTACGAGCAGTACTTC
CDR3aa: CASEPQGSYEQYF

v_gene: TRBV9
abundance: .
d_gene: .
j_gene: TRBJ1-1
CDR3nt: TGTGCCAGCAGCTTGCGGGGACGGGACACTGGAGCTTTCTTT
CDR3aa: CASSLRGRDTGAFF

v_gene: TRBV3-1
abundance: many
d_gene: TRBD2
j_gene: TRBJ2-1
CDR3nt: TGTGCCAGCAGCCCCCAGGGCGGGAGTGGTGAGCAGTTCTTC
CDR3aa: CASSPQGGSGEQFF

v_gene: TRBV20-1
abundance: few
d_gene: TRBD2
j_gene: TRBJ2-5
CDR3nt: TGCAGTGCTCGAGGGACTAGCGGGAGCCAGGAGACCCAGTACTTC
CDR3aa: CSARGTSGSQETQYF

v_gene: TRBV11-2
abundance: many
d_gene: .
j_gene: TRBJ2-1
CDR3nt: TGTGCCAGCAGCGTATACAATGAGCAGTTCTTC
CDR3aa: CASSVYNEQFF

v_gene: TRBV20-1
abundance: many
d_gene: .
j_gene: TRBJ2-1
CDR3nt: TGCAGTGCTAATAAGCGCTACAATGAGCAGTTCTTC
CDR3aa: CSANKRYNEQFF

v_gene: TRBV19
abundance: few
d_gene: .
j_gene: TRBJ2-1
CDR3nt: TGTGCCAGTAGTCAACCCCCTTTACTAGCAATCAATGAGCAGTTCTTC
CDR3aa: CASSQPPLLAINEQFF

v_gene: TRBV29-1
abundance: .
d_gene: TRBD1
j_gene: TRBJ1-2
CDR3nt: TGCAGCGTTGGACAGGGGGGAATCTATGGCTACACCTTC
CDR3aa: CSVGQGGIYGYTF